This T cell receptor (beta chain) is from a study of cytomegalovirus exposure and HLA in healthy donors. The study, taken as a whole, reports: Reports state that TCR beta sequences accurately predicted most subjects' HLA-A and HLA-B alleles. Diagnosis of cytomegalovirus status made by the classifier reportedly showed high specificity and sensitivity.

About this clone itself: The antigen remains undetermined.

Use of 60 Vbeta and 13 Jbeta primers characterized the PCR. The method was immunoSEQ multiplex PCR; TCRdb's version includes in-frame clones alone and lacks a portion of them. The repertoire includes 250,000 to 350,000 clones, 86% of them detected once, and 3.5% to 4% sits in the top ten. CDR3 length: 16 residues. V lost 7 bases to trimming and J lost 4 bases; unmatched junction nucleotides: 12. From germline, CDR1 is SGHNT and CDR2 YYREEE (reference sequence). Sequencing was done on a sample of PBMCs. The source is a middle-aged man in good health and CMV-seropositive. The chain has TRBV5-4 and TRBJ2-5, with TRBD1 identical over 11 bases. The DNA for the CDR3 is TGTGCCAGCCGCCGAGGCGGGACAGGGGGGGCAGAGACCCAGTACTTC. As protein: CASRRGGTGGAETQYF.